This TCR beta chain stems from a study of OX40 agonist ivuxolimab in advanced cancers. In the study overall: Six ivuxolimab dose levels, 0.01 to 10 mg/kg, were given intravenously every 2 weeks.

TCRdb keeps only in-frame clones here, not all; method: immunoSEQ multiplex PCR. The sample has some 83,000 clones, about 89% seen once. Autoimmune disease history or systemic immunosuppression meant exclusion. Whole-study results and caveats: Expanded peripheral T cells had an undetermined antigen specificity. Normalized T-cell clonal expansion was also low in a subset of nonresponders.

Notes on this clone: Its antigen is not known.

The V and J ends lost 3 bases and 4 bases, in that order; junction bases with no gene match: 6. Germline CDR1 and CDR2: KGHSH and LQKENI. The CDR3 has 16 residues. The gene calls are TRBV18 and TRBJ1-4, with 9 bases that match TRBD1. This TCR was sampled from an adult with an advanced solid tumor such as melanoma, head and neck, liver or kidney cancer. Source: CD4+ or CD8+ T cells sorted from blood, taken in a trial of the OX40 agonist ivuxolimab. The DNA of the CDR3 is TGTGCCAGCTCACCCCCGGGACAGGGACGTAATGAAAAACTGTTTTTT. Protein: CASSPPGQGRNEKLFF.